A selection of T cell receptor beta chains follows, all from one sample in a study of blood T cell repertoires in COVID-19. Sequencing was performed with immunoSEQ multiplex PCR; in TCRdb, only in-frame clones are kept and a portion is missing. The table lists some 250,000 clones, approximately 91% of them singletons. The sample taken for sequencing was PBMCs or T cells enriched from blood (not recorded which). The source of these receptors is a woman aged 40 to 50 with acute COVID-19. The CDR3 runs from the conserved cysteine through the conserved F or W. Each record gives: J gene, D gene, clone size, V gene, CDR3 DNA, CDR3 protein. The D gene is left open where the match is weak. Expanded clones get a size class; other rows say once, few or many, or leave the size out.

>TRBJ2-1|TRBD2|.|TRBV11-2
TGTGCCAGCAGGAAACTAGCGGGAGTCCTAAATGAGCAGTTCTTC
CASRKLAGVLNEQFF
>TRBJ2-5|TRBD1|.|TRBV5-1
TGCGCCAGCAGCCCGGGACAGACCCAAGAGACCCAGTACTTC
CASSPGQTQETQYF
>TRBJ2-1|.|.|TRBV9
TGTGCCAGCAGCGTATCAGCGAGCTCCTACAATGAGCAGTTCTTC
CASSVSASSYNEQFF
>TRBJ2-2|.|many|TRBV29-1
TGCAGCGTTGATTTCAAGAACACCGGGGAGCTGTTTTTT
CSVDFKNTGELFF
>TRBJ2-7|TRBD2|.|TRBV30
TGTGCCTACATAGCGGGAGACTCTTACGAGCAGTACTTC
CAYIAGDSYEQYF
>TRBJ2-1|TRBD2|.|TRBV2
TGTGCCAGCAGTGAAGCGGGACTAGCGGGGGGGGAGTATGAGCAGTTCTTC
CASSEAGLAGGEYEQFF
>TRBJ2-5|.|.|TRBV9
TGTGCCAGCAGCGTAGTGCCAGGGATACAAGAGACCCAGTACTTC
CASSVVPGIQETQYF
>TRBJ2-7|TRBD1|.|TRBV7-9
TGTGCCAGCAGCCCGAGACAGGGGGCCCACGAGCAGTACTTC
CASSPRQGAHEQYF
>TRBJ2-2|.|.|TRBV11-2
TGTGCCAGGCCTACTAGGCCGAACACCGGGGAGCTGTTTTTT
CARPTRPNTGELFF
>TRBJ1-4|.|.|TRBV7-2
TGTGCCAGCAGCTTAGGTCCCGGGAGCAATGAAAAACTGTTTTTT
CASSLGPGSNEKLFF
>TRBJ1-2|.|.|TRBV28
TGTGCCAGCAATCCTCAAACAGCTAACTATGGCTACACCTTC
CASNPQTANYGYTF
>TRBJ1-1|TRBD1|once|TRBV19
TGTGCCAGTAGTAGGCAAGGGACAGAGGGAGATGATATGAACACTGAAGCTTTCTTT
CASSRQGTEGDDMNTEAFF
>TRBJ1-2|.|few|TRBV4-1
TGCGCCAGCAGCCAAGCCGTGGGCCAGAAAGTTAACTATGGCTACACCTTC
CASSQAVGQKVNYGYTF
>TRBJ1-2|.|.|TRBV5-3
TGTGCCAGAAGCCCTCAGGGGAACTATGGCTACACCTTC
CARSPQGNYGYTF
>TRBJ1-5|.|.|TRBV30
TGTGCCTGGAATGGGAAAGGACTCGGCAATCAGCCCCAGCATTTT
CAWNGKGLGNQPQHF
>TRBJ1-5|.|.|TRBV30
TGTGCCTGGAGTGTACTACAGGGTAAGAATCAGCCCCAGCATTTT
CAWSVLQGKNQPQHF
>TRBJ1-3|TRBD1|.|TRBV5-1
TGCGCCAGCAGCTCGAGGGGACAGGGTGTTGGGTCTGGAAACACCATATATTTT
CASSSRGQGVGSGNTIYF
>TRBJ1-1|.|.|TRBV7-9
TGTGCCAGCAGCCCGACACCACCACAGAACACTGAAGCTTTCTTT
CASSPTPPQNTEAFF
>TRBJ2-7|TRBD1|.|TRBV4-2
TGTGCCAGCAGCCAAGACGGACAGGGCGACGAGCAGTACTTC
CASSQDGQGDEQYF
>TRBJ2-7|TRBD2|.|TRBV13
TGTGCCAGCAGTTCGAGCGGGGGCCAACTCTCCTACGAGCAGTACTTC
CASSSSGGQLSYEQYF
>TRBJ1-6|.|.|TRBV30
TGTGCCTGGAGTCCCGACAGCTATTCACCCCTCCACTTT
CAWSPDSYSPLHF
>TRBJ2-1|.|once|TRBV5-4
TGTGCCAGCAGCCCGCCCGCAGATAATGAGCAGTTCTTC
CASSPPADNEQFF
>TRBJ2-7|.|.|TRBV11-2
TGTGCCAGCAGCTTAGGTTTGAGGAAGCAGTACTTC
CASSLGLRKQYF
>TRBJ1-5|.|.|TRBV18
TGTGCCAGCTCACCCGGACAGTATCAGCCCCAGCATTTT
CASSPGQYQPQHF
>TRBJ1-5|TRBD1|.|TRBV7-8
TGTGCCAGCAGCTTAGCGCGGTTTGCAGGGGGTGATCAGCCCCAGCATTTT
CASSLARFAGGDQPQHF
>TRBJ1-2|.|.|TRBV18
TGTGCCAGCTCAAGGGAGACTAACTATGGCTACACCTTC
CASSRETNYGYTF
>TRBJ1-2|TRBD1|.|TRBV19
TGTGCCAGTACCTGGGGACAGGTGGGCTATGGCTACACCTTC
CASTWGQVGYGYTF
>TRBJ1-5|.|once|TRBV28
TGTGCCACCGCCACCTTCGGGGGGAGGTTGGCCTCCCAGCATTTT
CATATFGGRLASQHF
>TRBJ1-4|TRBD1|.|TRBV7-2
TGTGCCAGCAGCTTAGAGGGGGCGGGAGAAAAACTGTTTTTT
CASSLEGAGEKLFF
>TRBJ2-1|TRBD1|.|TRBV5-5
TGTGCCAGCAGCCCGACAGGGGTCCATGAGCAGTTCTTC
CASSPTGVHEQFF
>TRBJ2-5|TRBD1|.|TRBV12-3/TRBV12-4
TGTGCCAGCAGTTTAGTAGGACAGGTCGACTTC
CASSLVGQVDF
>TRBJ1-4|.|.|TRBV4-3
TGCGCCAGCAGCCAAGATCCACTGGTGTCAGGGTGGGGACTGTTTTTT
CASSQDPLVSGWGLFF
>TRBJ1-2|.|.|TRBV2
TGTGCCAGCAGTGAGAGCAGGAACTATGGCTACACCTTC
CASSESRNYGYTF
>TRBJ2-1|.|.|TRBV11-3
TGTGCCAGCAGCTTAGGAGTTAATGAGCAGTTCTTC
CASSLGVNEQFF
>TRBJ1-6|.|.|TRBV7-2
TGTGCCAGCAGCCAAGCAGGGCGTTATAATTCACCCCTCCACTTT
CASSQAGRYNSPLHF
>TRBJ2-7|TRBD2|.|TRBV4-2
TGTGCCAGCAGCCCCAAAACTAGCGGGGTAGCGGCCTACGAGCAGTACTTC
CASSPKTSGVAAYEQYF